The 7 T cell receptor beta chains given below trace back to one sample, sequenced in a study of post-analysis software for immune sequencing data. Regarding the study as a whole: Relative to controls, patients had a handful of TRBV segments at higher frequency, with TRBV5-6, TRBV5-1 and TRBV20-1 among these.

Unique molecular identifiers featured in each of the TCR beta cDNA libraries. In TCRdb, the PCR reads were re-called with MiXCR into one record per CDR3 protein. The table shows about 540,000 distinct CDR3 sequences, with 34% occurring only once. The antigens these receptors bind are not known. The sequencing sample was made of blood. Source of these receptors: a girl aged 2-17 years with multiple sclerosis.

This clonotype has a handful of counts. The chain joins TRBV27 to TRBJ2-3; 8 nucleotides line up with TRBD2. From germline, CDR1 is MNHEY and CDR2 SMNVEV (reference sequence). Trimming removed 6 bases from V and 3 bases from J; junction bases left unmatched: 8. The length of the CDR3 is 15 residues. CDR3 sequence reads: CASSPLAVGTDTQYF. The DNA of the CDR3 is TGTGCCAGCAGCCCACTAGCGGTCGGGACAGATACGCAGTATTTT.

This clonotype has a handful of counts. The V gene is TRBV20-1, the J gene TRBJ1-6; no clear D. The V end lost 2 bases, the J end lost 8 bases, and 10 bases lay between the germline ends. This CDR3 contains 13 residues. Per the germline V gene, CDR1 is DFQATT and CDR2 is SNEGSKA (reference sequence). The CDR3 nucleotides are TGCAGTGCTAGACAGGACGGGGATTCACCCCTCCACTTT. Translating it yields CSARQDGDSPLHF.

The table lists this clonotype with a few counts. The J gene is TRBJ2-1, the V gene TRBV10-1; no reliable D call. The CDR3 contains 13 residues. Trimming cost V 0 bases and J 8 bases, with 8 bases left between them. Germline lookup yields CDR1 WNHNN and CDR2 SYGVQD (reference sequence). The CDR3 DNA is TGCGCCAGCAGTGAGTCGACTGGCGATGAGCAGTTCTTC. Its protein is CASSESTGDEQFF.

This chain uses TRBV5-1 with TRBJ2-1, with D hard to call. The CDR3 extends over 13 amino acids. Trimming stripped 0 bases from V and 9 bases from J, with 10 bases between. The V gene's germline CDR1 is SGHRS and CDR2 YFSETQ. The chain's CDR3 is CASSLAVALEQFF. The CDR3, as DNA: TGCGCCAGCAGCTTGGCGGTAGCTCTTGAGCAGTTCTTC.

The gene calls are TRBV29-1 and TRBJ2-3, with 7 bases identical to TRBD2. Germline trimming cut 7 bases from V and 6 bases from J; bases unmatched to any gene: 10. The CDR3 has 13 residues. The germline V gene encodes CDR1 SQVTM and CDR2 ANQGSEA. The CDR3 DNA sequence: TGCAGCGCCTCCCCCGGGGGGTATGATACGCAGTATTTT. The encoded protein is CSASPGGYDTQYF.

This chain links TRBV5-5 with TRBJ2-3; possibly TRBD2 for D (5 bases). Trimming cost V 4 bases and J 10 bases, with 16 bases left between them. This CDR3 has 13 amino acids. Germline V gene sequence: CDR1 SGHKS, CDR2 YYEKEE (reference sequence). The CDR3 sequence is CASSPSASFPQYF. The CDR3 DNA follows: TGTGCCAGCAGCCCGTCAGCTAGCTTTCCGCAGTATTTT.

The chain couples TRBV4-1 to TRBJ1-5; D not certain. The ends were cut back, 1 base at V and 7 bases at J, with 14 bases in the middle. The CDR3 sequence is 15 residues long. CDR1 is MGHRA, CDR2 YSYEKL, per germline. Written as DNA, the CDR3 is TGCGCCAGCAGCCAAGTAAGGAGTTCAGGCCAGCCCCAGCATTTT. Its protein is CASSQVRSSGQPQHF.